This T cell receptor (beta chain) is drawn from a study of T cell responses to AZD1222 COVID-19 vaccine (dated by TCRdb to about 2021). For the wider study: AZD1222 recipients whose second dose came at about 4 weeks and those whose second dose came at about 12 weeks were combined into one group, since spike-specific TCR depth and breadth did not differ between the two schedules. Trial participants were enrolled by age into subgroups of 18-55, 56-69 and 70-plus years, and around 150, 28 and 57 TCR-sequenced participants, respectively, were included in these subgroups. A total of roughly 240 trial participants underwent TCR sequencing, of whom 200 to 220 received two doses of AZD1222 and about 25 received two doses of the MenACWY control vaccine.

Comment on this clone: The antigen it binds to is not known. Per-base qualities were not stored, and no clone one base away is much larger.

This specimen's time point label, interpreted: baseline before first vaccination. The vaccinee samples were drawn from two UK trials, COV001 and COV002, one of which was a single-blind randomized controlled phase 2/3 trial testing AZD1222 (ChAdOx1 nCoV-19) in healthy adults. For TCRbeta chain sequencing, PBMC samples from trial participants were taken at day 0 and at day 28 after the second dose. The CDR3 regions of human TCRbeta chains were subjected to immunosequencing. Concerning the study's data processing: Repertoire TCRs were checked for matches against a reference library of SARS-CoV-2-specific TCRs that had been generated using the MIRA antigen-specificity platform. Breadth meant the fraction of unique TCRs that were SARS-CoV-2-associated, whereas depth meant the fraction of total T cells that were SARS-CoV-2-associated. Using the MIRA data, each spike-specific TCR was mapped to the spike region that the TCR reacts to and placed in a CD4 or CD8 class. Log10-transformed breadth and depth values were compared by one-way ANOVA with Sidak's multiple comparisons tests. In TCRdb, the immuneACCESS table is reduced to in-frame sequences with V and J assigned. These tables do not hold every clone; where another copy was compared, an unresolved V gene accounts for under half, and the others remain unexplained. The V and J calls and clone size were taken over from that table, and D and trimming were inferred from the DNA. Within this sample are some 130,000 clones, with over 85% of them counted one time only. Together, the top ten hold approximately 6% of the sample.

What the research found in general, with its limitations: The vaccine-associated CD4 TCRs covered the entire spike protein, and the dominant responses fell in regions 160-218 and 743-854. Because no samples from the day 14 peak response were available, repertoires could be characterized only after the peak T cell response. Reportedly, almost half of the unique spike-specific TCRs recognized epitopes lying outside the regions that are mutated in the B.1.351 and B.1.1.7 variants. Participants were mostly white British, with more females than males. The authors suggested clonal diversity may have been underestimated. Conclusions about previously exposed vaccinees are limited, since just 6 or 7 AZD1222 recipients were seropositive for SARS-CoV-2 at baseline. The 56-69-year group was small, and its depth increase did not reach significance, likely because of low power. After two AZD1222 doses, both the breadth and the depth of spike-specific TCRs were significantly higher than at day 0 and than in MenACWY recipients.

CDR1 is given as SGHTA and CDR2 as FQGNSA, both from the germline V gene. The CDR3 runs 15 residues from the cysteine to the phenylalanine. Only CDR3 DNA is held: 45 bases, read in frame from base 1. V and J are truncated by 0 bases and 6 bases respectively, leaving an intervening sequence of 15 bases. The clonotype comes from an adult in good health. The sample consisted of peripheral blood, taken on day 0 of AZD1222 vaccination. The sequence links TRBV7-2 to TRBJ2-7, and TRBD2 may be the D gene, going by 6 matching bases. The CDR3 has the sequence CASSLAPATGAEQYF. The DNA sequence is TGTGCCAGCAGCTTAGCGCCAGCGACGGGAGCCGAGCAGTACTTC.